The rows below give T cell receptor beta chains drawn from one sample of a study of T cell responses to AZD1222 COVID-19 vaccine. The assay was immunoSEQ multiplex PCR, and TCRdb's table has in-frame clones only and misses some. The table includes about 120,000 clones, 80% to 90% detected once. Source: peripheral blood, taken on day 0 of MenACWY control vaccination. Receptor source: an adult in good health. CDR3s include the opening cysteine and the closing phenylalanine or tryptophan. Each record gives: CDR3 protein, J gene, V gene.

CASSEAAGTGATGELFF,TRBJ2-2,TRBV6-1
CASSPARQAYGYTF,TRBJ1-2,TRBV18
CASSLVGGADGTNTEAFF,TRBJ1-1,TRBV11-2
CASSRDNNQPQHF,TRBJ1-5,TRBV7-2
CASSRMGTRRLSTDTQYF,TRBJ2-3,TRBV7-8
CAISSGRDYNEQFF,TRBJ2-1,TRBV10-3
CASSSETGRIGNTIYF,TRBJ1-3,TRBV18
CASSDLSSYNEQFF,TRBJ2-1,TRBV6-5
CASTPTGAPHEQYF,TRBJ2-7,TRBV19
CASSTGVYGYTF,TRBJ1-2,TRBV9
CASSEWEGQSSYNEQFF,TRBJ2-1,TRBV25-1
CATSRPPLSTEAFF,TRBJ1-1,TRBV15
CASSPRELMYNEQFF,TRBJ2-1,TRBV11-3
CASNLLTSYEQYF,TRBJ2-7,TRBV7-9
CASSSPPVETQYF,TRBJ2-5,TRBV6-5
CASSQQGAREQYF,TRBJ2-7,TRBV5-1
CASSEDDRLRAFF,TRBJ1-1,TRBV10-2
CASRGTLATEAFF,TRBJ1-1,TRBV2
CASQSRGLGGYTF,TRBJ1-2,TRBV6-5
CASSPTGEIGYGYTF,TRBJ1-2,TRBV18
CASSYSDTGSYEQYF,TRBJ2-7,TRBV6-5
CASSQSSANYGYTF,TRBJ1-2,TRBV16
CASSLLGLNNSPLHF,TRBJ1-6,TRBV7-2
CASSETDSGVSYNEQFF,TRBJ2-1,TRBV2
CASSLGGGQTYEQYF,TRBJ2-7,TRBV5-6
CATLRMPNTEAFF,TRBJ1-1,TRBV10-3
CASSQDMPSGRLDTDTQYF,TRBJ2-3,TRBV3-1/TRBV3-2
CASSQDPSYNEQFF,TRBJ2-1,TRBV4-3
CASSTRRDRTFSGANVLTF,TRBJ2-6,TRBV7-2
CASSEQPGLAYNEQFF,TRBJ2-1,TRBV2
CASSLNGSASMGEQYF,TRBJ2-7,TRBV7-7
CASSKGHRSGNTIYF,TRBJ1-3,TRBV28
CAISGKEGLPQHF,TRBJ1-5,TRBV10-3
CASNRQGLQETQYF,TRBJ2-5,TRBV5-6
CASARETNTEAFF,TRBJ1-1,TRBV6-5
CASSQDRLAGQFF,TRBJ2-1,TRBV3-1/TRBV3-2
CASSLVFRGDTEAFF,TRBJ1-1,TRBV7-9
CASSFQGDTEAFF,TRBJ1-1,TRBV5-4